A single sample is the source of the 17 T cell receptor beta chains below, sequenced in a study of T cell responses to AZD1222 COVID-19 vaccine (dated by TCRdb to the early 2020s). The time point label corresponds to: baseline before first vaccination. Library method: the immunoSEQ multiplex PCR assay. The source is immuneACCESS, and TCRdb retained only in-frame sequences with V and J called. Part of the clones is not carried over; for the studies checked, unresolved V genes explain less than half of this, and the remainder is unexplained. Present in this sample are 68,000 or so clones, 65% to 80% of which were seen just once. About 12% of the sample lies in the top ten. Sample: peripheral blood, taken on day 0 of AZD1222 vaccination. The receptors here all came from an adult in good health.

This chain joins TRBV7-2 and TRBJ1-2; D gene uncertain. The germline V gene encodes CDR1 SGHTA and CDR2 FQGNSA. Trimming took off 9 bases at V and 5 bases at J, with 10 bases between the two ends. CDR3 length: 11 amino acids. In DNA form, the CDR3 reads TGTGCCAGTGGAATTGGATATGGCTACACCTTC. This gives the protein CASGIGYGYTF.

This sequence joins TRBV27 and TRBJ2-7, with TRBD2 matching over 7 bases. The germline gives CDR1 MNHEY, CDR2 SMNVEV (reference sequence). The CDR3 is 15 amino acids. With 4 bases clipped from V and 0 bases from J, the junction kept 6 bases outside the gene matches. The CDR3 coding sequence is TGTGCCAGCAGTTCTGGCGAGCGGGGCTCCTACGAGCAGTACTTC. This codes for CASSSGERGSYEQYF.

This rearrangement joins TRBV7-2 to TRBJ2-5, with 12 bases matching TRBD2. The V segment lost 6 bases and the J segment 0 bases; nucleotides outside the gene matches: 5. CDR1 and CDR2 from the germline V gene are SGHTA and FQGNSA. The CDR3 contains 16 residues. The CDR3 DNA follows: TGTGCCAGCAGACTAGCGGGGGGCGCAAACCAAGAGACCCAGTACTTC. This sequence encodes CASRLAGGANQETQYF. The variable domain in full, completed from reference TRBV7-2 and TRBJ2-5, reads GAGVSQSPSNKVTEKGKDVELRCDPISGHTALYWYRQSLGQGLEFLIYFQGNSAPDKSGLPSDRFSAERTGGSVSTLTIQRTQQEDSAVYLCASRLAGGANQETQYFGPGTRLLVL.

This rearrangement joins TRBV4-3 to TRBJ2-1, with 9 bases that match TRBD2. Trimming cost V 1 base and J 7 bases; bases outside gene matches: 5. Germline V gene data show CDR1 as LGHNA and CDR2 as YSLEER. This CDR3 is built from 15 residues. The CDR3 reads CASSQGLAENNEQFF. The CDR3 nucleotides are TGCGCCAGCAGCCAAGGACTAGCGGAGAATAATGAGCAGTTCTTC.

The gene calls are TRBV11-2 and TRBJ2-7; D gene ambiguous. This CDR3 contains 15 residues. V was pared by 5 bases and J by 5 bases, with 19 bases between. CDR1 SGHAT and CDR2 FQNNGV come from the germline V gene. The CDR3 loop is CASSPIGDRSDEQYF. The CDR3 DNA reads TGTGCCAGCAGCCCTATTGGAGACCGCTCAGACGAGCAGTACTTC.

The chain joins TRBV9 to TRBJ2-7, with D uncertain. Germline assignment: CDR1 SGDLS and CDR2 YYNGEE. Trimming cost V 0 bases and J 0 bases, with 7 bases left between them. The length of the CDR3 is 14 residues. The CDR3 DNA is TGTGCCAGCAGCGTAGGTAGCTCCTCCTACGAGCAGTACTTC. Translated: CASSVGSSSYEQYF.

This clone has a handful of counts. V gene TRBV4-1 combines with J gene TRBJ1-4; D gene unclear. Trimming left V 0 bases short and J 8 bases short, with 13 bases between. Germline CDR1 and CDR2: MGHRA and YSYEKL. The CDR3 contains 15 residues. This CDR3 is CASSQEGRGWEKLFF. CDR3 sequence (DNA): TGCGCCAGCAGCCAAGAGGGCCGGGGTTGGGAAAAACTGTTTTTT.

The chain recombines TRBV6-5 with TRBJ1-4; no reliable D call. Germline V gene sequence: CDR1 MNHEY, CDR2 SVGAGI. The ends were cut back, 4 bases at V and 4 bases at J, with 16 bases in the middle. The length of the CDR3 is 16 residues. The CDR3 DNA sequence: TGTGCCAGCAGTTTCGACCTACAGACGAATAATGAAAAACTGTTTTTT. It yields the protein CASSFDLQTNNEKLFF.

This clone was seen a few times. The chain is built from TRBV6-2 or TRBV6-3 and TRBJ2-7; weak D call: TRBD1 (6 bases). CDR1 and CDR2 (germline): MNHEY, SVGEGT. Deletions cut 5 bases from V and 2 bases from J, with 10 bases between. This CDR3 is built from 13 residues. The CDR3 protein is CASSPGVAYEQYF. The CDR3 DNA follows: TGTGCCAGCAGTCCAGGGGTCGCCTACGAGCAGTACTTC.

V gene TRBV2 combines with J gene TRBJ1-2, with 9 positions matching TRBD1. The CDR3 covers 13 residues. Germline lookup yields CDR1 SNHLY and CDR2 FYNNEI. Trimming at V came to 9 bases and at J to 5 bases, leaving 7 bases not matched to a gene. CDR3 amino acids: CARTTQGAYGYTF. The CDR3 DNA follows: TGTGCCAGAACAACACAGGGGGCGTATGGCTACACCTTC.

This clone was counted only a few times. This chain joins TRBV19 and TRBJ2-3, with D possibly being TRBD1 (6 bases). V was cut by 6 bases and J by 4 bases, with 14 bases left in between. The CDR3 extends over 14 amino acids. Germline assignment: CDR1 LNHDA and CDR2 SQIVND (reference sequence). The CDR3, as DNA: TGTGCCAGTAGCCTGGATGGGGGCCCAGATACGCAGTATTTT. The encoded protein is CASSLDGGPDTQYF.

The J gene is TRBJ2-7, the V gene TRBV5-1, with no clear D. V dropped 5 bases and J dropped 1 base, with 16 bases sitting between them. The germline V gene encodes CDR1 SGHRS and CDR2 YFSETQ. This CDR3 region has 15 residues. The CDR3 loop is CASSRTVSRSYEQYF. Written as DNA, the CDR3 is TGCGCCAGCAGTCGGACCGTTTCCAGGTCCTACGAGCAGTACTTC.

The chain links TRBV29-1 to TRBJ1-1, with D perhaps TRBD1 (6 bases). The V and J ends lost 7 bases and 1 base respectively, with 16 bases between them. The CDR3 sequence is 14 residues long. Germline V gene sequence: CDR1 SQVTM, CDR2 ANQGSEA. The CDR3 region is CSASWGAGNTEAFF. The CDR3, as DNA: TGCAGCGCCAGTTGGGGGGCAGGGAACACTGAAGCTTTCTTT.

This clone was counted a single time. This chain connects TRBV18 to TRBJ2-3, with D unclear. The V end lost 3 bases, the J end lost 5 bases, and 12 bases lay between the germline ends. Germline V lookup: CDR1 KGHSH, CDR2 LQKENI. The CDR3 has 14 amino acids. The CDR3 DNA sequence: TGTGCCAGCTCACCGCGAGTAAACCGAGATACGCAGTATTTT. Its protein is CASSPRVNRDTQYF.

The J gene is TRBJ2-7, the V gene TRBV13; 7 nucleotides match TRBD1. V shed 5 bases, J shed 3 bases, and the junction held 10 bases outside the gene matches. This CDR3 spans 15 amino acids. Per germline, CDR1 PRHDT and CDR2 FYEKMQ (reference sequence). CDR3 DNA: TGTGCCAGCAGCCCTGCTGACAGGGCCTTCTACGAGCAGTACTTC. It encodes CASSPADRAFYEQYF.

V and J are TRBV2 and TRBJ2-5, with TRBD1 identical over 8 bases. V was pared by 5 bases and J by 5 bases, with 7 bases of the junction left unmatched. The CDR3 runs 14 residues. Germline V gene data show CDR1 as SNHLY and CDR2 as FYNNEI. CDR3 sequence: CASSTRTGTETQYF. As DNA, the CDR3 is TGTGCCAGCAGTACTAGGACAGGGACCGAGACCCAGTACTTC. The full variable domain, its missing parts supplied by reference TRBV2 and TRBJ2-5, is EPEVTQTPSHQVTQMGQEVILRCVPISNHLYFYWYRQILGQKVEFLVSFYNNEISEKSEIFDDQFSVERPDGSNFTLKIRSTKLEDSAMYFCASSTRTGTETQYFGPGTRLLVL.

This clone has more than one count but fewer than ten. V gene TRBV19 combines with J gene TRBJ1-6; perhaps TRBD1 as D (5 bases). Trimming pared 2 bases from V and 14 bases from J, leaving 16 bases between. Germline loops: CDR1 LNHDA, CDR2 SQIVND (reference sequence). The CDR3 sequence is 14 residues long. CDR3: CASSITLKGAALHF. Here the CDR3 DNA reads TGTGCCAGTAGTATAACCCTTAAAGGGGCGGCCCTCCACTTT. Complete variable domain (other parts from reference TRBV19 and TRBJ1-6): DGGITQSPKYLFRKEGQNVTLSCEQNLNHDAMYWYRQDPGQGLRLIYYSQIVNDFQKGDIAEGYSVSREKKESFPLTVTSAQKNPTAFYLCASSITLKGAALHFGNGTRLTVT.